The sequence of this T cell receptor (beta chain) was determined in a study of blood T cells in healthy people across ages. A second PCR of 7 to 11 cycles used a sample-barcoded 5' primer and a J-beta primer mix. In TCRdb, the 5' RACE reads were re-called with MiXCR into one record per CDR3 protein. Altogether approximately 790,000 distinct CDR3 sequences are present, approximately 59% being singletons, with the ten largest covering around a quarter. The J segment lost 2 bases and the V segment lost 1 base, leaving 4 bases of the junction unmatched. The CDR3 length is 16 residues. Germline CDR1 SGHTA, CDR2 FQGTGA.

The genes are TRBV7-3 and TRBJ2-3; TRBD2 matches 9 bases. This TCR was recovered from a young man in good health. Sequenced: blood. This chain's CDR3 is CASSLIGGGATDTQYF. The CDR3 DNA sequence: TGTGCCAGCAGCTTAATCGGCGGGGGGGCCACAGATACGCAGTATTTT.